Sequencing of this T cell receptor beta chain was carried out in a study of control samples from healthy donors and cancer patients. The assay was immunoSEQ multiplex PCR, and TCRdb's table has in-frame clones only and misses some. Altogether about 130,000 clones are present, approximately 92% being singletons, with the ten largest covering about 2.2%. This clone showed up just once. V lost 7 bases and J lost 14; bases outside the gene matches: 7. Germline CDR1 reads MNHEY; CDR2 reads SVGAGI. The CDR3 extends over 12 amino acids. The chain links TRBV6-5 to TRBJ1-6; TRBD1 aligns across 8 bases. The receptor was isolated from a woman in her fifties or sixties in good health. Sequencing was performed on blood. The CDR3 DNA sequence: TGTGCCAGCACCGGACAGGGTTGGTCCCTCCACTTT. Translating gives CASTGQGWSLHF.